This record looks at one T cell receptor (beta chain) sequence and its context. Its antigen is unidentified. This CDR3 region has 15 residues. Germline V gene sequence: CDR1 SGHRS, CDR2 YFSETQ. V lost 0 bases and J lost 1, with 9 bases in between. This specimen comes from a study of T cells in Graves' hyperthyroidism and ophthalmopathy. Findings and limits, study-wide: Ophthalmopathy was told apart from stable hyperthyroidism by a 13 V-J model. The majority of expanded thyroid clonotypes above 0.001 also appeared in blood.

Active moderate-to-severe ophthalmopathy, Clinical Activity Score at least 3, NOSPECS at least 4, under 3 months' duration. Researchers amplified the TCR beta CDR3 regions from RNA transcripts. The primer set for the first-round RT-PCR of the TCR CDR3 was HTBI. TCRdb recomputed calls from the multiplex PCR reads with MiXCR, one row per CDR3 protein. Among 400,000 to 500,000 distinct CDR3 sequences listed, roughly 14% were seen once. This chain connects TRBV5-1 to TRBJ2-3; D gene unclear. The source of this sequence is a man between 18 and 29 years old with Graves' ophthalmopathy. Sequencing was done on a sample of blood. CDR3 in amino acids: CASSLGGFGTDTQYF. The DNA for the CDR3 is TGCGCCAGCAGCTTGGGCGGATTTGGCACAGATACGCAGTATTTT.